This T cell receptor (beta chain) was retrieved from a study of monozygotic twins with inflammatory bowel disease. Details on this clonotype: The antigen is unknown.

The CDR3 covers 15 residues. Per germline, CDR1 DFQATT and CDR2 SNEGSKA (reference sequence). Study outcomes and limitations: Clonotype overlap with others was lower in IBD patients than in healthy twins, a difference that was greatest with disease activity. By inverse Simpson index, TCRbeta diversity was lower in IBD patients than in healthy co-twins.

Using the 5' RACE reads, TCRdb records one entry per CDR3 protein without DNA. In all, the sample yields about 380,000 distinct CDR3 sequences. Sequenced sample: blood. The rearrangement joins TRBV20-1 to TRBJ2-3; absent DNA, TCRdb's TRBD1 call cannot be checked. This clonotype was obtained from a human donor with ulcerative colitis or Crohn's disease, or a healthy co-twin of an affected twin (not recorded which). CDR3 sequence reads: CSALRGGGTSDTQYF.